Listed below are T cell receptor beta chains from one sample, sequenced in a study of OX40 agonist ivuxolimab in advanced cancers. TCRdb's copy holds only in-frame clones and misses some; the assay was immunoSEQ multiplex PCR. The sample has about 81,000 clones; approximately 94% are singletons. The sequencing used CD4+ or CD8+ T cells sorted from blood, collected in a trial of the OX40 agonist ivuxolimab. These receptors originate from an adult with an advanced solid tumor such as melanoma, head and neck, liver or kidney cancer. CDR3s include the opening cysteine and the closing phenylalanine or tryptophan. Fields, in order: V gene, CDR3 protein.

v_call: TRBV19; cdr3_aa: CASSTPGGAYEQYF
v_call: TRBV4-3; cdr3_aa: CASSQGVVGRAATNEKLFF
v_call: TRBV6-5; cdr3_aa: CASGNSNQPQHF
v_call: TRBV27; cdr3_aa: CASSFRARIYEQYF
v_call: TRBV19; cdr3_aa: CASSIPRTTGPYEQYF
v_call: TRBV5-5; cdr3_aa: CASSLPDRQETQYF
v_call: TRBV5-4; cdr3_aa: CASSLAGGTAISGNTIYF
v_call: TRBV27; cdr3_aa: CASTGGADTQYF
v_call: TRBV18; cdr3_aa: CASSPTVGTGADEQFF
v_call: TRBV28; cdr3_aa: CASSTQGFYGYTF
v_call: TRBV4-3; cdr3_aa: CASSQDRGTSGNTIYF
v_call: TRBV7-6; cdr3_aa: CASSLEAVAGDAGNEQFF
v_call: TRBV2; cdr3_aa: CASNGADTQYF
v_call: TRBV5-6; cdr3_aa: CASSSGGRGNTIYF
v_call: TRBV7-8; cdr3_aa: CASSLDPGAPDTGELFF
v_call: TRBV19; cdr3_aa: CASSWGLFTEAFF
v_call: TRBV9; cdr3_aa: CASSVGGGNDQFF
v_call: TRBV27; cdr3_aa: CASSLTANGITLHF
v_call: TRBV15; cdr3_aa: CATSSDRGMNTEAFF
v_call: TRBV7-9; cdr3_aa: CASSSKGTLDEQYF
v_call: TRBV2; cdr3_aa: CASRQGLSYEQYF
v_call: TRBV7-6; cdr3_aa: CASSLAQGRHTEAFF
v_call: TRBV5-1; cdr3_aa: CASSFLGLAGTDTQYF
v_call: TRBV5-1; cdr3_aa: CASSALGQSYYNEQFF
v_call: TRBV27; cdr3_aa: CASSFWDSSSGANVLTF
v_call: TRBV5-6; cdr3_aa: CASSFRDYSTDTQYF
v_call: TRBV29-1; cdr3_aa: CSVNTGAGELFF
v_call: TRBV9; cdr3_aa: CASSVGWGDPSYEQYF
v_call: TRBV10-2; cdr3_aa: CASRGQGPLYDYTF
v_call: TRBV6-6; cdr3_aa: CASSLMGLAYNEQFF
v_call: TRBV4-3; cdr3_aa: CASSQVGGEAFF